The present entry profiles one TCR beta chain with its context. Its antigen is unknown. Sequencing targeted expressed TCRB transcripts, as all isolated RNA had been reverse transcribed. Naive, central memory and regulatory T cell samples came to a mean of approximately 3.57 million reads. The data were produced by immunoSEQ multiplex PCR, yet TCRdb's version contains in-frame clones alone and is incomplete. The sample lists fewer than 7,500 clones, around 70% occurring once. This record belongs to a study of beta chain features in type 1 diabetes. Over 95% purity was reached by all sorted populations. Study-level points and caveats: At VDJ recombination sites, type 1 diabetes patients had fewer insertions and more deleted nucleotides. Possibly, sequencing cDNA over-represented cells that had high TCR expression levels.

Sample: Tregs from blood. This clonotype was obtained from a man between 18 and 29 years old in good health.

The CDR3 loop reads CASSLNLEQYF. DNA of the CDR3: TGTGCCAGCAGCTTAAACCTCGAGCAGTACTTC. The V gene is TRBV7-2, the J gene TRBJ2-5; D unclear. The DNA matches TRBJ2-7 better at its end, which makes the J call doubtful. This CDR3 is built from 11 residues. The V gene's germline CDR1 is SGHTA and CDR2 FQGNSA.